A single sample is the source of the 3 T cell receptor beta chains below, sequenced in a study of cytomegalovirus exposure and HLA in healthy donors (TCRdb year 2017). Libraries were made using the immunoSEQ multiplex PCR assay. TCRdb limited this immuneACCESS table to in-frame rearrangements with V and J called. A share of clones is missing; checked studies link under half to unresolved V genes, and the rest is unexplained. The sample includes 300,000 to 400,000 clones, with 75% to 90% observed a single time. The biggest ten clones account for around 0.8% of the sample. Sequenced material: PBMCs. Every receptor here comes from a woman under 30 in good health and CMV-seronegative.

The chain is built from TRBV15 and TRBJ2-1; 8 bases agree with TRBD2. V lost 1 base and J lost 5; bases outside the gene matches: 10. The length of the CDR3 is 17 residues. The germline CDR1 and CDR2 sequences are LNHNV and YYDKDF (reference sequence). The CDR3 nucleotides read TGTGCCACCAGCAGAGCAACCACTAGCGGTTATAACAATGAGCAGTTCTTC. This codes for CATSRATTSGYNNEQFF.

This clone turned up a few times. The chain is built from TRBV2 and TRBJ2-3, with D maybe TRBD2 (6 bases). CDR1 SNHLY and CDR2 FYNNEI come from the germline V gene. V lost 6 bases, J lost 0 bases, and 7 bases lay in between. The CDR3 is 13 residues long. The CDR3 DNA reads as TGTGCCAGCAGGACTAGAAGCACAGATACGCAGTATTTT. This sequence encodes CASRTRSTDTQYF. The entire variable domain, with the rest obtained from reference TRBV2 and TRBJ2-3, is as follows: EPEVTQTPSHQVTQMGQEVILRCVPISNHLYFYWYRQILGQKVEFLVSFYNNEISEKSEIFDDQFSVERPDGSNFTLKIRSTKLEDSAMYFCASRTRSTDTQYFGPGTRLTVL.

In this sample, this clone turned up once. The chain uses TRBV6-1 and TRBJ2-1; TRBD2 matches at 8 bases. Trimming removed 5 bases from V and 5 bases from J; junction bases left unmatched: 8. Per germline, CDR1 MNHNS and CDR2 SASEGT. CDR3 length: 15 residues. The CDR3 sequence is CASSLLTGGHNEQFF. In nucleotides, the CDR3 is TGTGCCAGCAGTCTCTTAACGGGGGGGCACAATGAGCAGTTCTTC.